The entry below describes one T cell receptor (beta chain). This clonotype was seen more than once but under ten times. Its antigen is currently not known. Within one base of it there is no much larger clone, and no base qualities were kept. This sample is part of a study of type 1 regulatory T cells (dated by TCRdb to 2020 to 2023). Regarding the complete study: An in vitro protocol by which a Tr1-enriched, alloantigen-specific CD4 T cell product named T-allo10 was generated was characterized in the study. Patients with hematological malignancies who were receiving allogeneic hematopoietic stem cell transplantation were the group in which T-allo10 was being clinically evaluated.

V was cut back by 8 bases and J by 5 bases, leaving a gap of 13 bases between them. Including the terminal cysteine and phenylalanine, the CDR3 comprises 13 residues. The only DNA kept is the CDR3, 39 bases in frame from the first base. The reads were generated on an Illumina MiSeq. TCRdb's own reprocessing of the public reads used fastp at Q25 and MiXCR and kept productive beta chains. CDR3 protein duplicates are merged, each entry listing the most common genes and DNA. This sample is represented by about 97,000 distinct CDR3 sequences; roughly 31% of them were singletons. The biggest ten clones account for around 2.3% of the sample.

The sequence links TRBV12-3 or TRBV12-4 to TRBJ2-1, with the D gene too uncertain to name. The sequence came from a human donor in good health. The material sequenced was CD4+ T cells, either the whole sample or a sorted fraction (not recorded which). The CDR3 sequence is CASRRPNNNEQFF. The DNA reads as follows: TGTGCCAGCCGCCGACCCAACAACAATGAGCAGTTCTTC.